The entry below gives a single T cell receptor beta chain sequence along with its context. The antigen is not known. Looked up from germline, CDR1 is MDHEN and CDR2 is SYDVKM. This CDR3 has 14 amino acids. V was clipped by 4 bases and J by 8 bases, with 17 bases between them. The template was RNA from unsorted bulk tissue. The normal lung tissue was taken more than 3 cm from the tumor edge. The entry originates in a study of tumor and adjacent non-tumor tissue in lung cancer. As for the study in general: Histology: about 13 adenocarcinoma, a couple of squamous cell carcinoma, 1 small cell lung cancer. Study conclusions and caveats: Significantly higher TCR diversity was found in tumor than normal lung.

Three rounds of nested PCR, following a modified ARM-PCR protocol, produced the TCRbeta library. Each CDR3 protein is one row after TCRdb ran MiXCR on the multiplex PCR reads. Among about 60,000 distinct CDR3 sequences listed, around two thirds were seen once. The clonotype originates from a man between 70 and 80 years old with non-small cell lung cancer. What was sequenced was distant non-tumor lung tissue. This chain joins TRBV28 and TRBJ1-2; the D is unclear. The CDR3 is CASSSPPAGSGYTF. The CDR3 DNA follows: TGTGCCAGCAGTTCTCCCCCCGCGGGTTCGGGCTACACCTTC.